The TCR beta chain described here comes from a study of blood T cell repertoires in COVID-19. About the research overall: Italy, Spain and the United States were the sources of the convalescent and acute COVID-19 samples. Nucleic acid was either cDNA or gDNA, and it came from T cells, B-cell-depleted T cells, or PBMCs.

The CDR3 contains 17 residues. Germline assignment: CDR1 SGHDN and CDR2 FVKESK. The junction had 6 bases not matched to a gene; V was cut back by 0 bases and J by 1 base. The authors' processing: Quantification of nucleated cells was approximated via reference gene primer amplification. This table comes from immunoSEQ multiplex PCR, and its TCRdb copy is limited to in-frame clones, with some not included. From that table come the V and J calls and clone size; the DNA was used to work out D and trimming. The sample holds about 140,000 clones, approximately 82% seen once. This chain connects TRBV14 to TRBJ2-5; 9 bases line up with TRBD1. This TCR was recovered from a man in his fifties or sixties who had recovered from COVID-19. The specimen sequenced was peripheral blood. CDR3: CASSQELGTGTQETQYF. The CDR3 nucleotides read TGTGCCAGCAGCCAAGAATTAGGGACAGGGACCCAAGAGACCCAGTACTTC.